This T cell receptor beta chain was sequenced for a study of high-grade serous ovarian cancer treatment subgroups. Study background: On average, just over 14,000 reads and 6,500 to 8,000 unique TCR beta rearrangements were obtained per sample. General study results and limits: Without spatial data, bulk sequencing limits insight into HGSC tumor diversity.

Germline V gene sequence: CDR1 GTSNPN, CDR2 SVGIG (reference sequence). V trimming: 2 bases; J trimming: 4 bases; junction bases outside the gene matches: 5. The CDR3 is 13 amino acids. Assay: immunoSEQ multiplex PCR; the TCRdb copy retains only in-frame clones and omits some. The repertoire holds approximately 36,000 clones, with roughly 83% as singletons. Points on this clone: Its matching antigen is unknown.

The tumor samples were collected prior to definitive surgery or chemotherapy. The J gene is TRBJ2-7, the V gene TRBV30; 7 bases agree with TRBD1. The clonotype originates from a human donor with high-grade serous ovarian cancer. Sequencing used tumor tissue. In DNA, the CDR3 is TGTGCCTGGAGTTATGACAGGGAGTACGAGCAGTACTTC. This codes for CAWSYDREYEQYF. The full variable domain, with the rest looked up from reference TRBV30 and TRBJ2-7, is SQTIHQWPATLVQPVGSPLSLECTVEGTSNPNLYWYRQAAGRGLQLLFYSVGIGQISSEVPQNLSASRPQDRQFILSSKKLLLSDSGFYLCAWSYDREYEQYFGPGTRLTVT.